The source of this TCR beta chain is a study of blood T cell repertoires in COVID-19. With 6 bases clipped from V and 1 base from J, the junction kept 4 bases outside the gene matches. CDR3 length: 15 residues. From germline, CDR1 is MNHEY and CDR2 SVGAGI. TCRdb's copy holds only in-frame clones and misses some; the assay was immunoSEQ multiplex PCR. The sample lists about 87,000 clones, roughly 75% occurring once. The chain uses TRBV6-5 and TRBJ1-5, with 9 nucleotides matching TRBD1. Sequencing was carried out using peripheral blood. The sequence was obtained from a woman between 45 and 60 years old with acute or convalescent COVID-19. DNA of the CDR3: TGTGCCAGCAGCAACAGGGGGCTGAGCAATCAGCCCCAGCATTTT. Its protein product is CASSNRGLSNQPQHF.